The 22 T cell receptor beta chains presented below share a single source sample, sequenced in a study of T cell changes during pregnancy in multiple sclerosis (dated 2019 in TCRdb). Library construction relied on the immunoSEQ multiplex PCR assay. TCRdb provides this immuneACCESS table in a form limited to in-frame rearrangements. Some clones are lacking; in checked studies, under half of them reflect an unresolved V gene, and why the rest are absent is not known. Across this sample there are about 110,000 clones, with 85% to 95% seen only once. Less than 2% of the sample goes to the ten largest clones. Here the sequenced sample was peripheral blood, taken after pregnancy. The receptors originated from a female donor with multiple sclerosis, enrolled in a pregnancy study.

The chain couples TRBV5-6 to TRBJ2-3; 8 bases are shared with TRBD2. V was clipped by 0 bases and J by 3 bases; unmatched bases: 12. The germline CDR1 and CDR2 sequences are SGHDT and YYEEEE. The CDR3 length is 18 residues. The CDR3: CASSLEAGGRWPTDTQYF. The CDR3 DNA is TGTGCCAGCAGCTTGGAGGCGGGAGGACGGTGGCCGACAGATACGCAGTATTTT.

The rearrangement links TRBV19 to TRBJ2-5; 13 nucleotides align to TRBD2. Trimming at V came to 6 bases and at J to 3 bases, leaving 7 bases not matched to a gene. In germline, CDR1 is LNHDA, CDR2 SQIVND (reference sequence). This CDR3 is built from 16 residues. The CDR3 spells CASRGLAGRQEETQYF. The CDR3 region has the DNA TGTGCCAGTAGGGGACTAGCGGGGCGTCAGGAAGAGACCCAGTACTTC.

V and J are TRBV5-1 and TRBJ1-1; maybe TRBD1 (5 bases). The CDR3 totals 14 residues. Germline CDR1 reads SGHRS; CDR2 reads YFSETQ. Trimming took 2 bases from V and 3 from J, leaving 11 bases between them. The chain's CDR3 is CASSLTGLDTEAFF. The CDR3 DNA follows: TGCGCCAGCAGCTTAACAGGTCTGGACACTGAAGCTTTCTTT.

This clone was seen once. CDR3 DNA sequence: TGTGCCAGCGTCGAGACTAGCGGGAGGGCTGGGGAGCAGTTCTTC. It encodes CASVETSGRAGEQFF. This chain joins TRBV28 and TRBJ2-1; 14 bases are a match to TRBD2. After removal of 8 bases from V and 10 bases from J, the junction contained 10 bases not matched to a gene. This CDR3 contains 15 residues. Germline V gene data show CDR1 as MDHEN and CDR2 as SYDVKM.

V gene TRBV10-3 combines with J gene TRBJ2-1; TRBD1 matches 8 bases. Per germline, CDR1 ENHRY and CDR2 SYGVKD. J lost 7 bases, V lost 6 bases, and 5 bases had no gene match. The CDR3 length is 13 residues. CDR3 in DNA: TGTGCCATCAGCCGGGACAGGAGTAATGAGCAGTTCTTC. Protein: CAISRDRSNEQFF.

This chain links TRBV9 with TRBJ2-1, with 13 bases identical to TRBD2. CDR3 length: 16 residues. The junction had 9 bases not matched to a gene; V was cut back by 4 bases and J by 8 bases. Germline CDR1 and CDR2: SGDLS and YYNGEE. The CDR3 reads CASSPRTSGRQDEQFF. CDR3 sequence (DNA): TGTGCCAGCAGCCCTCGGACTAGCGGGAGACAAGATGAGCAGTTCTTC.

The V gene is TRBV5-1, the J gene TRBJ1-4; D perhaps matches TRBD1 (5 bases). CDR3 length equals 16 residues. CDR1 and CDR2 (germline): SGHRS, YFSETQ. V lost 2 bases, J lost 7 bases, and 18 bases lay in between. This chain's CDR3 is CASSFRQSSMGEKLFF. In DNA, the CDR3 is TGCGCCAGCAGCTTCCGACAGAGTAGCATGGGTGAAAAACTGTTTTTT. Full variable domain (missing parts from reference TRBV5-1 and TRBJ1-4): KAGVTQTPRYLIKTRGQQVTLSCSPISGHRSVSWYQQTPGQGLQFLFEYFSETQRNKGNFPGRFSGRQFSNSRSEMNVSTLELGDSALYLCASSFRQSSMGEKLFFGSGTQLSVL.

The CDR3 spells CASSTTGIFGGELFF. CDR3 DNA: TGTGCCAGTAGTACTACCGGGATCTTCGGCGGGGAGCTGTTTTTT. The chain uses TRBV19 and TRBJ2-2; D is perhaps TRBD2 (5 bases). CDR1 is LNHDA, CDR2 SQIVND, per germline (reference sequence). V gave up 4 bases and J gave up 7 bases, with 16 bases separating them. The CDR3 runs 15 residues. Full variable domain (outside the CDR3, taken from reference TRBV19 and TRBJ2-2): DGGITQSPKYLFRKEGQNVTLSCEQNLNHDAMYWYRQDPGQGLRLIYYSQIVNDFQKGDIAEGYSVSREKKESFPLTVTSAQKNPTAFYLCASSTTGIFGGELFFGEGSRLTVL.

The genes are TRBV18 and TRBJ1-1; D is perhaps TRBD1 (6 bases). CDR1 is KGHSH and CDR2 is LQKENI in the germline V gene. Deletions cut 3 bases from V and 6 bases from J, with 11 bases between. This CDR3 comprises 13 residues. The CDR3 sequence is CASSPTGAAEAFF. In nucleotides, the CDR3 is TGTGCCAGCTCACCGACAGGAGCGGCTGAAGCTTTCTTT.

This sequence joins TRBV6-1 and TRBJ1-2; TRBD1 is a possible D gene (6 bases). Trimming removed 6 bases from V and 8 bases from J, with 19 bases in between. Per the germline V gene, CDR1 is MNHNS and CDR2 is SASEGT. CDR3 length: 14 amino acids. CDR3 protein: CASRPGGTYGGYTF. Here the CDR3 DNA reads TGTGCCAGCAGGCCGGGGGGGACATACGGAGGCTACACCTTC.

The rearrangement joins TRBV4-2 to TRBJ2-1; 8 bases align to TRBD2. This CDR3 has 16 residues. Trimming at V came to 0 bases and at J to 2 bases, leaving 3 bases not matched to a gene. CDR1 is LGHNA, CDR2 YNFKEQ, per germline. CDR3 DNA sequence: TGTGCCAGCAGCCAAGACACAGCGGGAGCCTACAATGAGCAGTTCTTC. This encodes CASSQDTAGAYNEQFF.

The chain recombines TRBV5-1 with TRBJ2-7; D possibly corresponds to TRBD2 (6 bases). V lost 3 bases to trimming and J lost 6 bases, with 22 bases between them. The CDR3 consists of 16 residues. Germline CDR1 and CDR2: SGHRS and YFSETQ. The CDR3 reads CASSWGDGREVSEQYF. The CDR3 DNA sequence: TGCGCCAGCAGCTGGGGGGACGGCAGGGAGGTATCCGAGCAGTACTTC.

The chain uses TRBV18 and TRBJ1-4; TRBD1 might be the D (6 bases). The CDR3 sequence is 16 residues long. CDR1 and CDR2 (germline): KGHSH, LQKENI. The ends were cut back, 2 bases at V and 7 bases at J, with 17 bases in the middle. This CDR3 is CASSPGRYRVGEKLFF. The CDR3 region has the DNA TGTGCCAGCTCACCAGGAAGGTACAGGGTTGGTGAAAAACTGTTTTTT.

V is TRBV7-9 and J is TRBJ1-1; TRBD1 is a possible D gene (6 bases). V shed 4 bases and J shed 6 bases, with 15 bases lying between them. The CDR3 spans 14 residues. Germline CDR1 and CDR2: SEHNR and FQNEAQ (reference sequence). This CDR3 is CASSSEGEGAEAFF. Here the CDR3 DNA reads TGTGCCAGCAGCTCCGAGGGGGAAGGAGCTGAAGCTTTCTTT.

In its sample, this clone was seen once. V usage is TRBV29-1 and J usage is TRBJ2-7; TRBD1 is a possible D gene (6 bases). CDR1 SQVTM and CDR2 ANQGSEA come from the germline V gene. Trimming shortened V by 7 bases and J by 4 bases, and 11 bases separated the two germline ends. CDR3 size: 11 residues. CDR3 bases: TGCAGCGCCCGACAGGCGTACGAGCAGTACTTC. Translation: CSARQAYEQYF.

The gene calls are TRBV29-1 and TRBJ2-7, with 7 nucleotides matching TRBD2. Germline CDR1 and CDR2: SQVTM and ANQGSEA. Unmatched junction bases numbered 7, after V lost 6 bases and J lost 5 bases. The CDR3 contains 12 residues. The CDR3 nucleotides read TGCAGCGTAATGTGGGGGAGGGACGAGCAGTACTTC. This codes for CSVMWGRDEQYF.

This chain joins TRBV4-1 and TRBJ2-2; 7 nucleotides align to TRBD1. The V segment lost 0 bases and the J segment 4 bases; nucleotides outside the gene matches: 11. Per the germline V gene, CDR1 is MGHRA and CDR2 is YSYEKL. This CDR3 contains 18 residues. The CDR3 DNA is TGCGCCAGCAGCCAAGATAGAGGACAGGCTAAGGGCACCGGGGAGCTGTTTTTT. This encodes CASSQDRGQAKGTGELFF.

V and J are TRBV27 and TRBJ1-1, with D unresolved. Germline CDR1 and CDR2: MNHEY and SMNVEV (reference sequence). Trimming removed 11 bases at V and 6 bases at J, with 31 bases between. The CDR3 totals 17 residues. This chain's CDR3 is CASRPWEGGMVGAEAFF. CDR3 DNA: TGTGCCTCCCGACCTTGGGAGGGAGGGATGGTGGGCGCTGAAGCTTTCTTT.

The V call is TRBV6-5, the J call TRBJ2-1, with D tentatively TRBD1 (6 bases). V dropped 6 bases and J dropped 0 bases, with 9 bases sitting between them. The CDR3 sequence is 14 residues long. The germline gives CDR1 MNHEY, CDR2 SVGAGI. In nucleotides, the CDR3 is TGTGCCAGCAGATCGACAGGCTCCTACAATGAGCAGTTCTTC. Its protein is CASRSTGSYNEQFF.

The chain combines TRBV6-5 with TRBJ2-4, with a weak D call TRBD2 (6 bases). Germline V gives CDR1 MNHEY, CDR2 SVGAGI. The CDR3 runs 15 residues. V was trimmed by 4 bases and J by 3 bases, leaving 13 bases between them. This CDR3 is CASSSTRGVKNIQYF. The CDR3 DNA follows: TGTGCCAGCAGTTCGACGCGGGGTGTCAAAAACATTCAGTACTTC.

Points on this clone: This specimen includes other DNA sequences encoding the same CDR3. The rearrangement uses TRBV29-1 and TRBJ1-1; 8 positions agree with TRBD1. V was pared by 6 bases and J by 4 bases, with 7 bases of the junction left unmatched. The CDR3 spans 13 residues. Germline-derived CDR1 and CDR2 are SQVTM and ANQGSEA. DNA of the CDR3: TGCAGCGTCAAACAGGGGGTAGGCACTGAAGCTTTCTTT. Its translation is CSVKQGVGTEAFF. Supplemented by reference TRBV29-1 and TRBJ1-1, the full variable domain reads SAVISQKPSRDICQRGTSLTIQCQVDSQVTMMFWYRQQPGQSLTLIATANQGSEATYESGFVIDKFPISRPNLTFSTLTVSNMSPEDSSIYLCSVKQGVGTEAFFGQGTRLTVV.

V usage is TRBV28 and J usage is TRBJ2-5; TRBD1 agrees at 9 bases. Trimming removed 5 bases from V and 3 bases from J; junction bases left unmatched: 10. CDR1 MDHEN and CDR2 SYDVKM come from the germline V gene. This CDR3 comprises 16 residues. CDR3 DNA: TGTGCCAGCAGTCCCCAATCCGGGACAGGGAAAGAGACCCAGTACTTC. As protein: CASSPQSGTGKETQYF.